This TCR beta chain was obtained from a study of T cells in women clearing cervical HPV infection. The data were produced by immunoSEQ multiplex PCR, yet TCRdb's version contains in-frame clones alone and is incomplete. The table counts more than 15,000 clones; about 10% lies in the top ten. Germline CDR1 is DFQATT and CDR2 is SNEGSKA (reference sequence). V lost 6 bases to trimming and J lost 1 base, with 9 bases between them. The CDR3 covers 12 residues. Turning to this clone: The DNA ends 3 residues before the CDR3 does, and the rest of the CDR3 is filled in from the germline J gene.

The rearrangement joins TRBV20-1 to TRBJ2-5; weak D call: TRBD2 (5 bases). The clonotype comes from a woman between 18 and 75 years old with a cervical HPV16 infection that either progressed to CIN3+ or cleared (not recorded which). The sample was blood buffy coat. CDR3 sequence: CSADGVQETQYF. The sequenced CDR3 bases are TGCAGTGCCGACGGGGTCCAAGAGACC.